The sequence of this T cell receptor (beta chain) was determined in a study of blood T cell repertoires in COVID-19. Turning to the study itself: Samples came from the United States, Italy and Spain, spanning acute and convalescent COVID-19. The analysed material was cDNA or gDNA that came from T cells, B-cell-depleted T cells, or PBMCs.

The J segment lost 0 bases and the V segment lost 5 bases, leaving 7 bases of the junction unmatched. Germline loops: CDR1 MNHEY, CDR2 SMNVEV (reference sequence). This CDR3 contains 15 residues. The study drew participants aged about 18 to 89 years from roughly 25 US areas. For this clone: Other DNA sequences in the same sample also yield this CDR3.

Clones were read by immunoSEQ multiplex PCR, and TCRdb kept only the in-frame ones, dropping some. The data hold around 190,000 clones, with more than 70% observed a single time. The specimen sequenced was PBMCs or T cells enriched from blood (not recorded which). This chain connects TRBV27 to TRBJ2-7; 7 nucleotides line up with TRBD1. The TCR originated in a man aged 40-55 years with acute COVID-19. The DNA of the CDR3 is TGTGCCAGCAGTCAGATGACAGGGATCTCCTACGAGCAGTACTTC. This gives the protein CASSQMTGISYEQYF.